The sequence of this TCR beta chain was determined in a study of cytotoxic CD8 clonotypes in ibrutinib-treated CLL. About the research overall: The patient breakdown showed 11 relapsed/refractory and about 16 treatment-naive cases, with under 18 IGHV unmutated. Averaging across samples gave roughly 250,000 productive templates and roughly 100,000 productive rearrangements.

About this clone: Its antigen is not identified.

Study-level findings and limits: Collection times varied between progressing and sustained-remission patients. The clonality rise at ibrutinib response reflected private clonotype expansion.

The CDR3 has 16 residues. V was pared by 5 bases and J by 6 bases, with 11 bases of the junction left unmatched. CDR1 is SGHAT and CDR2 is FQNNGV in the germline V gene. Assay used: immunoSEQ multiplex PCR; TCRdb lists only in-frame clones, some missing. The table lists under 30,000 clones, 45% to 65% of them singletons. This chain joins TRBV11-2 and TRBJ2-2; 8 bases map to TRBD1. This TCR came from a human donor with chronic lymphocytic leukemia. The sequences come from PBMCs, collected before ibrutinib treatment. CDR3 loop: CASSEPGQVDAGELFF. CDR3 DNA: TGTGCCAGCAGCGAGCCGGGACAGGTAGACGCCGGGGAGCTGTTTTTT.